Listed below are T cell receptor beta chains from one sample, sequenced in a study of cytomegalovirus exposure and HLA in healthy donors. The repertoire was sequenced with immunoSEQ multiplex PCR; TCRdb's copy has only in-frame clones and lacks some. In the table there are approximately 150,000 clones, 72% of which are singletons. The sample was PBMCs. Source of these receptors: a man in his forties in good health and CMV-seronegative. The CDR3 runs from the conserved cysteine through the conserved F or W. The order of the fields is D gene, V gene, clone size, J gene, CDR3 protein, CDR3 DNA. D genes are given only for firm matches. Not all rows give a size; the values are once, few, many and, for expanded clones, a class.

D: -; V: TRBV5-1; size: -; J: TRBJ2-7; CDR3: CASSLLPQGAYKTYEQYF; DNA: TGCGCCAGCAGCTTGCTTCCGCAGGGTGCCTACAAAACCTACGAGCAGTACTTC
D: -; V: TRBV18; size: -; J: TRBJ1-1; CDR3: CASSPTRLTDTEAFF; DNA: TGTGCCAGCTCACCTACCCGACTGACTGACACTGAAGCTTTCTTT
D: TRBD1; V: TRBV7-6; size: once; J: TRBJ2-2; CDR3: CASSPAGGITGELFF; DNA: TGTGCCAGCAGCCCGGCAGGGGGCATCACCGGGGAGCTGTTTTTT
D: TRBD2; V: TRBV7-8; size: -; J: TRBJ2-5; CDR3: CASSLTSGRETQYF; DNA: TGTGCCAGCAGTCTCACTAGCGGGCGGGAGACCCAGTACTTC
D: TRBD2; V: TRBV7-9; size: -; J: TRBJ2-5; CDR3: CASSFLVLAGRQETQYF; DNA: TGTGCCAGCAGCTTCCTAGTACTAGCGGGGAGGCAAGAGACCCAGTACTTC
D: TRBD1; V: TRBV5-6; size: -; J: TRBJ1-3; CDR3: CASSRTGGPGNTIYF; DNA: TGTGCCAGCAGCAGGACAGGGGGCCCTGGAAACACCATATATTTT
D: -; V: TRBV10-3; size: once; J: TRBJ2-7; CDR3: CAISESILRDSEQYF; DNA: TGTGCCATCAGTGAGTCGATATTGAGGGATAGCGAGCAGTACTTC
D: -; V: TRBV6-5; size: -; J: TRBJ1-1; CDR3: CASKIREGNTEAFF; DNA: TGTGCCAGCAAGATAAGGGAGGGGAACACTGAAGCTTTCTTT
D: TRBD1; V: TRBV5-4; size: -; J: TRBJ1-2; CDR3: CASSQGGQVNYGYTF; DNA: TGTGCCAGCAGCCAAGGGGGACAGGTTAACTATGGCTACACCTTC
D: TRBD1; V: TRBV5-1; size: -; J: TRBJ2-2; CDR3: CASSLGTGRNTGELFF; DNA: TGCGCCAGCAGCTTGGGGACAGGGAGGAACACCGGGGAGCTGTTTTTT
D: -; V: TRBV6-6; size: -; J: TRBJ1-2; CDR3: CASSDLDTSIGEGYTF; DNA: TGTGCCAGCAGCGATTTGGACACCAGCATCGGTGAGGGCTACACCTTC
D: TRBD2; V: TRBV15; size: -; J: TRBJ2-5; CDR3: CATSRGGRLAFQETQYF; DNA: TGTGCCACCAGCAGGGGGGGGAGACTAGCTTTCCAAGAGACCCAGTACTTC
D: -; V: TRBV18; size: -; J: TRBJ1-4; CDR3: CASSPIKGPANEKLFF; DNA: TGTGCCAGCTCACCAATCAAGGGGCCAGCAAATGAAAAACTGTTTTTT
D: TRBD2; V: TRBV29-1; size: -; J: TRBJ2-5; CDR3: CSVEVSGRPGTQYF; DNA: TGCAGCGTTGAAGTTAGCGGGAGGCCGGGGACCCAGTACTTC
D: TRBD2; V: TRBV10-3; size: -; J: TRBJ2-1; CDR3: CAISEFKRGGIYNEQFF; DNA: TGTGCCATCAGTGAGTTTAAGCGGGGGGGCATCTACAATGAGCAGTTCTTC
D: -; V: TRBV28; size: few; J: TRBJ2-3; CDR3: CASSKSRLGDTDTQYF; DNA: TGTGCCAGCAGTAAGTCCCGACTAGGTGACACAGATACGCAGTATTTT
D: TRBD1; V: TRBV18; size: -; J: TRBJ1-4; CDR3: CASSPAADRAANEKLFF; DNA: TGTGCCAGCTCACCAGCAGCTGACAGGGCCGCTAATGAAAAACTGTTTTTT
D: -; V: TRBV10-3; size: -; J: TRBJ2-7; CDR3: CAISEEALSYEQYF; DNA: TGTGCCATCAGTGAGGAGGCACTTTCCTACGAGCAGTACTTC
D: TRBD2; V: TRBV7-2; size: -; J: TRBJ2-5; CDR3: CASSLESASGETQYF; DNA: TGTGCCAGCAGCTTAGAATCGGCTAGCGGAGAGACCCAGTACTTC
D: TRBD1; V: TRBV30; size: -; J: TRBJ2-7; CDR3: CAWSVTGAYEQYF; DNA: TGTGCCTGGAGTGTGACAGGGGCATACGAGCAGTACTTC